This TCR beta chain was identified in a study of radiotherapy plus CTLA-4 blockade in lung cancer. Notes on the study in general: In blood, early T cell clone dynamics reportedly predicted response best, together with interferon-beta.

Receiving focal radiation plus CTLA-4 blockade with ipilimumab were patients who had chemo-refractory metastatic non-small-cell lung cancer. As to this clone: Its antigen is not known.

Produced via immunoSEQ multiplex PCR; TCRdb's table is partial and in-frame only. The data show about 43,000 clones, 60% to 70% seen once. The receptor was isolated from a human donor with non-small cell lung cancer who had a partial response to radiotherapy plus ipilimumab. The sequencing used peripheral blood, collected from a patient treated with radiotherapy plus ipilimumab.

The CDR3 nucleotides read TGTGCCAGCTCATTTGGGACAGGGCCTGGGGCCAACGTCCTGACTTTC. The encoded protein is CASSFGTGPGANVLTF. The rearrangement uses TRBV18 and TRBJ2-6, with 9 positions matching TRBD1. The CDR3 loop spans 16 amino acids. The germline V gene encodes CDR1 KGHSH and CDR2 LQKENI. V trimming: 5 bases; J trimming: 2 bases; junction bases outside the gene matches: 4.